This T cell receptor beta chain is drawn from a study of cytomegalovirus exposure and HLA in healthy donors. Across the whole study: Samples from HLA-typed donors yielded 85 million to 95 million unique TCRs in an early data release. Findings of the study overall: Trimming of TCR beta V- and J-genes showed a link, identified in a later analysis, to a missense DCLRE1C variant.

In regard to this clone: Its antigen is not known.

The CDR3 has 16 residues. In the PCR, 60 Vbeta and 13 Jbeta primers were used. Repertoires were generated with immunoSEQ multiplex PCR, while TCRdb's copy carries only in-frame clones and drops some. The sample consists of approximately 240,000 clones, 75% to 90% of them appearing once. V usage is TRBV21-1 and J usage is TRBJ1-6; TRBD1 is the table's D call and was not checked against the DNA. TRBV21-1 is reported as a pseudogene. Material for sequencing was PBMCs. The sequence was collected from a woman under 30 in good health and CMV-seronegative. The CDR3 DNA follows: TGTGCCAGCAGCAAAGATCAATCACAGGGTTGGTCACCCCTCCACTTT. Protein product: CASSKDQSQGWSPLHF.